This T cell receptor (beta chain) was identified during a study of Ad26.COV2.S vaccination and SARS-CoV-2 variants. V dropped 2 bases and J dropped 3 bases, with 8 bases sitting between them. CDR1 is MNHNY and CDR2 is SVGAGI in the germline V gene (reference sequence). This CDR3 region has 15 residues. Clones were sequenced by immunoSEQ multiplex PCR, and TCRdb holds only the in-frame ones, with some missing. The sample holds about 350,000 clones, 86% seen once. Treatment denoted: roughly 20 received Ad26.COV2.S at low or high dose, single or two shots; roughly five received placebo; per-sample allocation not given. On day 63 after the first injection, vaccine and placebo recipients gave samples. An Ad26 vector that expressed Wuhan-strain SARS-CoV-2 spike constituted the vaccine.

The clonotype was recovered from a person aged 18-60 years who received the Ad26.COV2.S COVID-19 vaccine or a placebo. The input for sequencing was peripheral blood, taken in a trial of Ad26.COV2.S vaccine versus placebo. The chain uses TRBV6-6 and TRBJ2-6; unclear D gene. CDR3 in DNA: TGTGCCAGCAGTTACCTGTTCGATGGGGCCAACGTCCTGACTTTC. It specifies CASSYLFDGANVLTF.